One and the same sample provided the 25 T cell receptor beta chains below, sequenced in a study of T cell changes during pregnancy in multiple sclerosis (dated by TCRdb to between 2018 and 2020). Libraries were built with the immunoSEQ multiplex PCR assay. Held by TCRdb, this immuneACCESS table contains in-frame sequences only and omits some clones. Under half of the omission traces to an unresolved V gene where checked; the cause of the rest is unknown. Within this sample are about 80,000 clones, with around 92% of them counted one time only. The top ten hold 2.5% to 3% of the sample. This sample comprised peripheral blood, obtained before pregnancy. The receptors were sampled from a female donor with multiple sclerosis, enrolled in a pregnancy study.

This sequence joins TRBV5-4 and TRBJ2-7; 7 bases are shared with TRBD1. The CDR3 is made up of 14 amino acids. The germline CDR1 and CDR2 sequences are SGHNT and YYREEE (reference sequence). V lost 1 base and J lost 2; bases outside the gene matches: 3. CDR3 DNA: TGTGCCAGCAGCTTGCGACAGGGAGCCTACGAGCAGTACTTC. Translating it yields CASSLRQGAYEQYF.

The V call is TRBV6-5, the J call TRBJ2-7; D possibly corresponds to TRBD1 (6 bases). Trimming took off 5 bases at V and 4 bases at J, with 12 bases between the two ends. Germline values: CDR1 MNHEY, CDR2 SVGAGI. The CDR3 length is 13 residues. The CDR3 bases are TGTGCCAGCAGTCTGGGGGCTCTGTACGAGCAGTACTTC. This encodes CASSLGALYEQYF.

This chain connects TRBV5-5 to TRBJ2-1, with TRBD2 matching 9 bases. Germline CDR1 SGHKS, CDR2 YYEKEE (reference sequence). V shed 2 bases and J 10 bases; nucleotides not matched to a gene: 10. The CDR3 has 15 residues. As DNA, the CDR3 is TGTGCCAGCAGCTTAGGCTCTAGCGGGATCGCAGAGCAGTTCTTC. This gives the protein CASSLGSSGIAEQFF.

The CDR3 DNA sequence: TGTGCCAGCAGTTCTGGGACAGGGAATGAAAAACTGTTTTTT. Its translation: CASSSGTGNEKLFF. V gene TRBV28 combines with J gene TRBJ1-4; 9 nucleotides agree with TRBD1. CDR3 size: 14 residues. Germline V CDR1 and CDR2: MDHEN, SYDVKM. V gave up 4 bases and J gave up 5 bases; unmatched junction bases: 2.

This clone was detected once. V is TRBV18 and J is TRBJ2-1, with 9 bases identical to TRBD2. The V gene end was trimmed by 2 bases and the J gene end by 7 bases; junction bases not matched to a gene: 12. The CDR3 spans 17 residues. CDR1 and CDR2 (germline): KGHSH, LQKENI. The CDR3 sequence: CASSPVTGLAPGNEQFF. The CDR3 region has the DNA TGTGCCAGCTCACCAGTCACCGGACTAGCGCCGGGGAATGAGCAGTTCTTC.

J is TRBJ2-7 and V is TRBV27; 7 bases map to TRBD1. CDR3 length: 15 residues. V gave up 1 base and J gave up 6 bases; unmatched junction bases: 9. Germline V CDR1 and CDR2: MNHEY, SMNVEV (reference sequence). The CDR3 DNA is TGTGCCAGCAGTTTATTGGGGACAGCGAGCCCCGAGCAGTACTTC. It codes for CASSLLGTASPEQYF.

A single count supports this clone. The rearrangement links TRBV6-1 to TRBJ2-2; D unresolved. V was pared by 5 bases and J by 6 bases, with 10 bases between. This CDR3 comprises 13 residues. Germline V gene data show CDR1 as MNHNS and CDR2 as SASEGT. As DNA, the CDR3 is TGTGCCAGCAGTCTATCTTTGTCCGGGGAGCTGTTTTTT. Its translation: CASSLSLSGELFF.

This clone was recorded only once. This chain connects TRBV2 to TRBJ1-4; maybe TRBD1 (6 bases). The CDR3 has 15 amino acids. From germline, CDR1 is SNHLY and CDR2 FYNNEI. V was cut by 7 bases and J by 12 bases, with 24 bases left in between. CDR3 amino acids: CASTKPPGVETELFF. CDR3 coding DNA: TGTGCCAGCACTAAGCCACCAGGGGTGGAGACGGAACTGTTTTTT.

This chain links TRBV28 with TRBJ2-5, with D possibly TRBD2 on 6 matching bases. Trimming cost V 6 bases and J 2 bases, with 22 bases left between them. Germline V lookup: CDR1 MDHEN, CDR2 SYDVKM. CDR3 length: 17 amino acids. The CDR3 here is CASSRTYPGLLQETQYF. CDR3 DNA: TGTGCCAGCAGCCGAACTTACCCGGGACTTCTTCAAGAGACCCAGTACTTC.

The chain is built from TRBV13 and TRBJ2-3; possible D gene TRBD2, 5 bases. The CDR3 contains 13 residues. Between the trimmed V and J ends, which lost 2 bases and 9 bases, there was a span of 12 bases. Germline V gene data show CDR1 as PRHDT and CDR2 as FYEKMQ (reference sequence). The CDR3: CASSLRGQRTQYF. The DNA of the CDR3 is TGTGCCAGCAGCTTACGCGGGCAACGAACGCAGTATTTT.

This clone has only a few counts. The CDR3 DNA reads TGTGCCAGCAGTTTGAACGGGAACTCCTACGAGCAGTACTTC. Protein product: CASSLNGNSYEQYF. This chain links TRBV27 with TRBJ2-7, with D possibly matching TRBD2 (5 bases). This CDR3 region has 14 residues. The germline CDR1 and CDR2 sequences are MNHEY and SMNVEV (reference sequence). With 3 bases removed from V and 0 bases from J, the gap between germline ends came to 9 bases.

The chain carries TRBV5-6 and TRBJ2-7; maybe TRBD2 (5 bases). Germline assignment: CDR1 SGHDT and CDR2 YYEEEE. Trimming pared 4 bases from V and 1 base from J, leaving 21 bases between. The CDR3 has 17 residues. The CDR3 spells CASSPDSRTHRSYEQYF. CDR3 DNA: TGTGCCAGCAGCCCGGACTCCCGTACCCACAGATCCTACGAGCAGTACTTC.

CDR3 in amino acids: CAWSPSTDTQYF. In nucleotides, the CDR3 is TGTGCCTGGAGTCCTAGCACAGATACGCAGTATTTT. This chain uses TRBV30 with TRBJ2-3; D unclear. This CDR3 region has 12 residues. Looked up from germline, CDR1 is GTSNPN and CDR2 is SVGIG (reference sequence). V lost 2 bases to trimming and J lost 0 bases, with 3 bases between them.

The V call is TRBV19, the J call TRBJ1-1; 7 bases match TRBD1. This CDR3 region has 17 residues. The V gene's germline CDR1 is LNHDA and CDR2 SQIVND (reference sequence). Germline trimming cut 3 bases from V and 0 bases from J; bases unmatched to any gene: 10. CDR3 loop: CASSIGGYRGLNTEAFF. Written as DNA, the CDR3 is TGTGCCAGTAGTATCGGCGGATACAGGGGCTTGAACACTGAAGCTTTCTTT. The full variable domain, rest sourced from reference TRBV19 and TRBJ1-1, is DGGITQSPKYLFRKEGQNVTLSCEQNLNHDAMYWYRQDPGQGLRLIYYSQIVNDFQKGDIAEGYSVSREKKESFPLTVTSAQKNPTAFYLCASSIGGYRGLNTEAFFGQGTRLTVV.

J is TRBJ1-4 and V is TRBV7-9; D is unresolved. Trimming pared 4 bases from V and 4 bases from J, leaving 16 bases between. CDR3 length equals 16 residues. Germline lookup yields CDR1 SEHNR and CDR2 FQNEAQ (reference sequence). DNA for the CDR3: TGTGCCAGCAGCTCCTTCTTAGGTAGCCTTAATGAAAAACTGTTTTTT. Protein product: CASSSFLGSLNEKLFF.

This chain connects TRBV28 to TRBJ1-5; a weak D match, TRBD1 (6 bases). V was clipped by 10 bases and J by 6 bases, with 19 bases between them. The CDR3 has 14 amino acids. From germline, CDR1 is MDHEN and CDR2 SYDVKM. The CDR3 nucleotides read TGTGCCATCCACGCACAGGGAGTTTTTCAGCCCCAGCATTTT. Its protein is CAIHAQGVFQPQHF.

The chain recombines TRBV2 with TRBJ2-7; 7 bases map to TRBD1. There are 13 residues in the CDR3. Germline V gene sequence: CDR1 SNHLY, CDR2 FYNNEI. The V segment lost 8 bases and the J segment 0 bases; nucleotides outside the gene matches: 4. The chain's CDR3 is CASLGDSSYEQYF. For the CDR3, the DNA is TGTGCCAGCCTCGGGGACAGCTCCTACGAGCAGTACTTC.

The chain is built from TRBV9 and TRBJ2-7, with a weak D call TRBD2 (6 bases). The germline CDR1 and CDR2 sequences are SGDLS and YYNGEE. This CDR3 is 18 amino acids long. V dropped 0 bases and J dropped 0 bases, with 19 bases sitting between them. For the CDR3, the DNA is TGTGCCAGCAGCGTAGGAGGGCGGGGCGGAAAATACTCCTACGAGCAGTACTTC. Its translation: CASSVGGRGGKYSYEQYF. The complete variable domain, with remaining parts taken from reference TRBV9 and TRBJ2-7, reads DSGVTQTPKHLITATGQRVTLRCSPRSGDLSVYWYQQSLDQGLQFLIQYYNGEERAKGNILERFSAQQFPDLHSELNLSSLELGDSALYFCASSVGGRGGKYSYEQYFGPGTRLTVT.

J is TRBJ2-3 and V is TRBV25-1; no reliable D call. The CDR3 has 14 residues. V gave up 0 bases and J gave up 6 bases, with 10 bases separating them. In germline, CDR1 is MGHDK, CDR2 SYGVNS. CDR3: CASSEYGATDTQYF. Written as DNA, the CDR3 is TGTGCCAGCAGTGAATACGGTGCCACGGATACGCAGTATTTT.

The CDR3 bases are TGTGCCATCAGGATAGGACTAGCGGGTGGAACGCAGTATTTT. Its translation: CAIRIGLAGGTQYF. The chain carries TRBV10-3 and TRBJ2-3; 11 nucleotides match TRBD2. The CDR3 runs to 14 residues. Germline trimming cut 6 bases from V and 9 bases from J; bases unmatched to any gene: 8. Germline V gene lookup returns CDR1 ENHRY and CDR2 SYGVKD.

CDR3 loop: CASSGYMASGANVLTF. CDR3 nucleotides: TGTGCCAGCAGTGGGTACATGGCCTCTGGGGCCAACGTCCTGACTTTC. The rearrangement uses TRBV2 and TRBJ2-6, with D unresolved. Germline CDR1 SNHLY, CDR2 FYNNEI. V lost 4 bases, J lost 0 bases, and 10 bases lay in between. The CDR3 extends over 16 amino acids.

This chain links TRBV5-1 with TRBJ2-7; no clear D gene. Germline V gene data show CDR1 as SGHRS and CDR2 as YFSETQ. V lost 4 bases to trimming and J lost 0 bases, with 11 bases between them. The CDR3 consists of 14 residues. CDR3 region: CASSPSGSSYEQYF. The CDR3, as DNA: TGCGCCAGCAGCCCCTCCGGGTCCTCCTACGAGCAGTACTTC.

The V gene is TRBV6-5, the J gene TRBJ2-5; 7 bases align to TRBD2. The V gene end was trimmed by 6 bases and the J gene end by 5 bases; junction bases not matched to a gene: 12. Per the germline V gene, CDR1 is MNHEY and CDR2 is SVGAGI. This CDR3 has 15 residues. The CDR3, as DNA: TGTGCCAGCAGCCCAAGCGGGATTGGGTGGGAGACCCAGTACTTC. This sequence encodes CASSPSGIGWETQYF.

For the CDR3, the DNA is TGTGCCAGTAGTACCGGGACAGGGCTAGCGGGAGGGTACAATGAGCAGTTCTTC. Translating it yields CASSTGTGLAGGYNEQFF. The V and J genes are TRBV19 and TRBJ2-1, with 12 bases matching TRBD2. This CDR3 is built from 18 residues. Germline-derived CDR1 and CDR2 are LNHDA and SQIVND (reference sequence). The J segment lost 4 bases and the V segment lost 4 bases, leaving 11 bases of the junction unmatched.

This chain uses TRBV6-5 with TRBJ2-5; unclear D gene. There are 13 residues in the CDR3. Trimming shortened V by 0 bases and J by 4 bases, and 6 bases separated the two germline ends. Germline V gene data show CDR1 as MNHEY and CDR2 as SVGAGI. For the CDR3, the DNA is TGTGCCAGCAGTTACTCTCTAGGAGAGACCCAGTACTTC. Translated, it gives CASSYSLGETQYF.